These 21 T cell receptor beta chains originate from one sample sequenced in a study of blood T cell repertoires in COVID-19. Sequencing was performed with immunoSEQ multiplex PCR; in TCRdb, only in-frame clones are kept and a portion is missing. The data show hundreds of thousands of clones, with approximately 80% seen just once and less than 5.5% held by the top ten. Sequenced material: PBMCs or T cells enriched from blood (not recorded which). These TCRs come from a middle-aged man who had been exposed to COVID-19.

CDR3 amino acids: CASSRRLAGVAYNEQFF. For the CDR3, the DNA is TGTGCCAGCAGCCGACGACTAGCGGGAGTCGCTTACAATGAGCAGTTCTTC. The chain recombines TRBV27 with TRBJ2-1, with 12 nucleotides matching TRBD2. The CDR3 runs 17 residues. Germline V gives CDR1 MNHEY, CDR2 SMNVEV (reference sequence). The junction had 10 bases not matched to a gene; V was cut back by 6 bases and J by 4 bases.

The chain recombines TRBV30 with TRBJ1-6; D uncertain. This CDR3 comprises 14 residues. Germline V gene lookup returns CDR1 GTSNPN and CDR2 SVGIG (reference sequence). V was shortened by 0 bases and J by 7 bases, with 10 bases between the two germline ends. CDR3 residues: CAWSVLTGNSPLHF. CDR3 DNA sequence: TGTGCCTGGAGTGTACTAACGGGGAATTCACCCCTCCACTTT.

In the case of this clone: Other DNA sequences in the same sample also yield this CDR3. The chain links TRBV5-1 to TRBJ1-6; 7 nucleotides align to TRBD1. Germline values: CDR1 SGHRS, CDR2 YFSETQ. With 0 bases clipped from V and 8 bases from J, the junction kept 2 bases outside the gene matches. The CDR3 is 14 residues long. CDR3 DNA: TGCGCCAGCAGCTTGGAGGGGGCTGATTCACCCCTCCACTTT. Amino acid sequence: CASSLEGADSPLHF.

A remark on this clone: The same CDR3 arises from other DNA sequences in this sample as well. The DNA for the CDR3 is TGTGCCACCAGTGATCCCACCTACAATGAGCAGTTCTTC. Its protein product is CATSDPTYNEQFF. The rearrangement links TRBV24-1 to TRBJ2-1; unclear D gene. Germline CDR1 is KGHDR and CDR2 is SFDVKD. CDR3 length: 13 amino acids. Deletions cut 3 bases from V and 2 bases from J, with 4 bases between.

The genes are TRBV24-1 and TRBJ1-4; maybe TRBD1 (5 bases). CDR1 and CDR2 from the germline V gene are KGHDR and SFDVKD. The CDR3 extends over 13 amino acids. Trimming removed 1 base at V and 7 bases at J, with 6 bases between. This CDR3 reads CATSDFRGEKLFF. The CDR3 nucleotides read TGTGCCACCAGTGATTTTAGGGGTGAAAAACTGTTTTTT.

The DNA for the CDR3 is TGCAGTGCTCGTGGTCGGGAAGCTTTCTTT. Protein: CSARGREAFF. The chain uses TRBV20-1 and TRBJ1-1; the D is unclear. The CDR3 is made up of 10 amino acids. Trimming stripped 5 bases from V and 8 bases from J, with 9 bases between. Germline V gene data show CDR1 as DFQATT and CDR2 as SNEGSKA (reference sequence).

The rearrangement joins TRBV24-1 to TRBJ2-1; 8 bases align to TRBD2. The V gene's germline CDR1 is KGHDR and CDR2 SFDVKD. The CDR3 contains 14 residues. Losses at the gene ends were 3 bases for V and 9 bases for J; bases not matched to a gene: 6. CDR3 amino acids: CATSDREGGSEQFF. The CDR3 bases are TGTGCCACCAGTGATCGGGAGGGAGGGAGTGAGCAGTTCTTC.

This clone has more than one count but fewer than ten. The chain has TRBV19 and TRBJ2-3; tentatively, D is TRBD2 (5 bases). The CDR3 totals 16 residues. The V and J ends lost 6 bases and 3 bases respectively, with 19 bases between them. The V gene's germline CDR1 is LNHDA and CDR2 SQIVND (reference sequence). Here the CDR3 reads CASRVGRGLGTDTQYF. The CDR3 bases are TGTGCCAGTAGGGTAGGGCGCGGGCTAGGGACAGATACGCAGTATTTT.

The gene calls are TRBV6-6 and TRBJ1-2; D call uncertain. Trimming shortened V by 6 bases and J by 2 bases, and 4 bases separated the two germline ends. CDR1 is MNHNY and CDR2 is SVGAGI in the germline V gene (reference sequence). The CDR3 covers 11 residues. The CDR3 nucleotides read TGTGCCAGCAGCCAAAACTATGGCTACACCTTC. It translates to CASSQNYGYTF.

To note about this clone: The junction departs from the called germline gene at one end, perhaps through a read error. The rearrangement links TRBV29-1 to TRBJ1-1; D is uncertain. Germline-derived CDR1 and CDR2 are SQVTM and ANQGSEA. The CDR3 is 14 residues long. The chain's CDR3 is CSVEGAEGLIEVFF. CDR3 bases: TGCAGCGTTGAAGGGGCGGAGGGCTTAATTGAAGTTTTCTTT. Based on the CDR3 plus reference TRBV29-1 and TRBJ1-1, the full variable domain is SAVISQKPSRDICQRGTSLTIQCQVDSQVTMMFWYRQQPGQSLTLIATANQGSEATYESGFVIDKFPISRPNLTFSTLTVSNMSPEDSSIYLCSVEGAEGLIEVFFGQGTRLTVV.

The V and J genes are TRBV18 and TRBJ1-1; TRBD1 agrees at 8 bases. The germline CDR1 and CDR2 sequences are KGHSH and LQKENI. V lost 1 base, J lost 1 base, and 8 bases stayed unmatched. The CDR3 sequence is 17 residues long. The CDR3, as DNA: TGTGCCAGCTCACCACGCCAGGGGGCGAGACAGAACACTGAAGCTTTCTTT. This translates into CASSPRQGARQNTEAFF.

Written as DNA, the CDR3 is TGTGCCAGCAGCTTACAGTCTAGCGGGGTCAATGAGCAGTTCTTC. Its translation: CASSLQSSGVNEQFF. The rearrangement links TRBV7-3 to TRBJ2-1, with TRBD2 matching over 9 bases. Trimming at V came to 2 bases and at J to 6 bases, leaving 5 bases not matched to a gene. The germline CDR1 and CDR2 sequences are SGHTA and FQGTGA. This CDR3 has 15 amino acids.

This rearrangement joins TRBV30 to TRBJ1-6, with TRBD1 identical over 9 bases. The CDR3 length is 16 residues. Losses at the gene ends were 7 bases for V and 3 bases for J; bases not matched to a gene: 10. From germline, CDR1 is GTSNPN and CDR2 SVGIG (reference sequence). The CDR3 loop is CASYSGTGNYNSPLHF. The CDR3 DNA reads as TGTGCCTCATACTCCGGGACAGGGAACTATAATTCACCCCTCCACTTT. The full variable domain, in which reference TRBV30 and TRBJ1-6 provide the parts outside the CDR3, is SQTIHQWPATLVQPVGSPLSLECTVEGTSNPNLYWYRQAAGRGLQLLFYSVGIGQISSEVPQNLSASRPQDRQFILSSKKLLLSDSGFYLCASYSGTGNYNSPLHFGNGTRLTVT.

Of note for this clone: The same CDR3 arises from other DNA sequences in this sample as well. The chain has TRBV24-1 and TRBJ1-2; TRBD1 matches 8 bases. Looked up from germline, CDR1 is KGHDR and CDR2 is SFDVKD. This CDR3 spans 12 amino acids. V lost 7 bases and J lost 5; bases outside the gene matches: 2. The CDR3 sequence: CATSDRGYGYTF. The CDR3 region has the DNA TGTGCCACCAGCGACAGGGGTTATGGCTACACCTTC.

The chain combines TRBV27 with TRBJ2-3, with 7 positions matching TRBD1. Germline CDR1 and CDR2: MNHEY and SMNVEV (reference sequence). The CDR3 consists of 13 residues. Germline trimming cut 6 bases from V and 2 bases from J; bases unmatched to any gene: 2. The CDR3 protein is CASRGQNTDTQYF. The CDR3 DNA follows: TGTGCCAGCAGGGGACAGAACACAGATACGCAGTATTTT.

V is TRBV11-3 and J is TRBJ2-3; D is unresolved. CDR3 length equals 14 residues. The germline V gene encodes CDR1 SGHNT and CDR2 YENEEA. V was shortened by 11 bases and J by 2 bases, with 17 bases between the two germline ends. The CDR3 DNA sequence: TGTGCCCGAGACGCAAGAGGCTTCACAGATACGCAGTATTTT. Amino acids: CARDARGFTDTQYF.

The chain couples TRBV4-2 to TRBJ1-1; D is unclear. V lost 0 bases, J lost 1 base, and 6 bases lay in between. The CDR3 runs 14 residues. Germline V gives CDR1 LGHNA, CDR2 YNFKEQ. This CDR3 is CASSQDTANTEAFF. CDR3 in DNA: TGTGCCAGCAGCCAAGACACAGCGAACACTGAAGCTTTCTTT.

The chain has TRBV6-2 or TRBV6-3 and TRBJ2-7; D is possibly TRBD2 (6 bases). The CDR3 spans 18 residues. V lost 5 bases and J 5 bases, leaving 28 bases between the germline ends. The germline V gene has CDR1 MNHEY and CDR2 SVGEGT. Here the CDR3 reads CASSLPSLTSIRVHEQYF. The CDR3 coding sequence is TGTGCCAGCAGTCTCCCCTCCTTAACTAGCATTCGGGTGCACGAGCAGTACTTC.

V is TRBV9 and J is TRBJ2-1; tentatively, D is TRBD2 (6 bases). Germline V lookup: CDR1 SGDLS, CDR2 YYNGEE. The CDR3 loop spans 16 amino acids. V lost 3 bases and J lost 8, with 21 bases in between. The CDR3 here is CASSGRSLVGGHEQFF. Here the CDR3 DNA reads TGTGCCAGCAGCGGAAGGTCACTAGTGGGGGGTCATGAGCAGTTCTTC.

The gene calls are TRBV7-9 and TRBJ1-1; tentative D call: TRBD1 (5 bases). Looked up from germline, CDR1 is SEHNR and CDR2 is FQNEAQ (reference sequence). This CDR3 has 13 amino acids. V lost 1 base to trimming and J lost 8 bases, with 11 bases between them. The CDR3 DNA reads as TGTGCCAGCAGCTTAGTAACGGGGGGAGAAGCTTTCTTT. Translating gives CASSLVTGGEAFF.

V and J are TRBV30 and TRBJ1-6; 8 bases fit TRBD1. V trimming: 3 bases; J trimming: 10 bases; junction bases outside the gene matches: 14. The CDR3 length is 16 residues. Germline V lookup: CDR1 GTSNPN, CDR2 SVGIG (reference sequence). The CDR3 coding sequence is TGTGCCTGGAGCGCCCCCGAAAGGACAGGGCGGTCACCCCTCCACTTT. The encoded protein is CAWSAPERTGRSPLHF.